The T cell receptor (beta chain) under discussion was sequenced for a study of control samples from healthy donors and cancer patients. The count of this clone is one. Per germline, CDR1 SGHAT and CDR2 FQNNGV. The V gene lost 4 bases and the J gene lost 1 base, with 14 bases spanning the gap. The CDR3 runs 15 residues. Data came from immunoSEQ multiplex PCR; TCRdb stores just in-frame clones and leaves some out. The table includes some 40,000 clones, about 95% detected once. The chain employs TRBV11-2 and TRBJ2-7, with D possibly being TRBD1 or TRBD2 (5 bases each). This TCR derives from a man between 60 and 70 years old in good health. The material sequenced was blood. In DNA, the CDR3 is TGTGCCAGCAGCTCGCCGCAGGGACCGTCCTACGAGCAGTACTTC. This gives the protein CASSSPQGPSYEQYF.